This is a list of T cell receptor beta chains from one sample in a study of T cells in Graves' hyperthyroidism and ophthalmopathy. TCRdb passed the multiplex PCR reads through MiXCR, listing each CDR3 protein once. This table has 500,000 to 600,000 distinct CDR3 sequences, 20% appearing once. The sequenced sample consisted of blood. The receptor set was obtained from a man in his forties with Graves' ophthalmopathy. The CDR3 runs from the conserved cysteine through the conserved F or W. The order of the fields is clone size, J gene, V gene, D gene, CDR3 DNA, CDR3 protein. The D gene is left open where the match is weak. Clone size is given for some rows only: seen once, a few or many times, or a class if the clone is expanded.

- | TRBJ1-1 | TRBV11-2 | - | TGTGCCAGCAGCGCGAGCGGGGGGAAAACATACACTGAAGCTTTCTTT | CASSASGGKTYTEAFF
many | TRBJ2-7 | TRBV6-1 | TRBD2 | TGTGCCACCTGGGACTACAACTCCTACGAGCAGTACTTC | CATWDYNSYEQYF
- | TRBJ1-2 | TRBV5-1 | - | TGCGCCAGCACCCCATTTGGGGGGGCCTATGGCTACACCTTC | CASTPFGGAYGYTF
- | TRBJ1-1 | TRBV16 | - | TGTGCCAGCAGCCAAGAGCCCCTGGGCACTGAAGCTTTCTTT | CASSQEPLGTEAFF
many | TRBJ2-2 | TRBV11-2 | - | TGTGCCAGCAGCGACCGAACGGGCGCGAACACCGGGGAGCTGTTTTTT | CASSDRTGANTGELFF
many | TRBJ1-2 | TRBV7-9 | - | TGTGCCAGCAGCTTAGTGATCGGGGCTTACGGCTACACCTTC | CASSLVIGAYGYTF
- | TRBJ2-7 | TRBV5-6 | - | TGTGCCAGCAGCTTAGTACCCGGACTTAGGGAACATCTCTACGAGCAGTACTTC | CASSLVPGLREHLYEQYF
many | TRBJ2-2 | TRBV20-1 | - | TGCAGTGCCCCGCTATACGGGACCGGGGAGCTGTTTTTT | CSAPLYGTGELFF
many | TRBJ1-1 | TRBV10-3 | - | TGTGCCATCAGCCAAGACAGAATGAACACTGAAGCTTTCTTT | CAISQDRMNTEAFF
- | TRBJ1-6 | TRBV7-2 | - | TGTGCCAGCAGCTTATCGGAGGGGGTAACTTCACCCCTCCACTTT | CASSLSEGVTSPLHF
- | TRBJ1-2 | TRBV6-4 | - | TGTGCCAGCAGAAAGACAGAACCACTATTCTATGGCTACACCTTC | CASRKTEPLFYGYTF
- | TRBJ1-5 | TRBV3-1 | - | TGTGCCAGCAGTTTCTCAGACGGGACGGATAATCAGCCCCAGCATTTT | CASSFSDGTDNQPQHF
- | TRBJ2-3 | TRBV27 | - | TGTGCCAGCAGTTTTAGCGGAGGCACAGATACGCAGTGTTTT | CASSFSGGTDTQCF
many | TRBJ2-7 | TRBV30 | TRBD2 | TGTGCCTGGAGTGGGACTAGCGGGAGTCGGTACGAGCAGTACTTC | CAWSGTSGSRYEQYF
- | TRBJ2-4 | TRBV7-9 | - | TGTGCCAGCAGCTCAGGTCTCCTAGCCAAAAACATTCAGTACTTC | CASSSGLLAKNIQYF
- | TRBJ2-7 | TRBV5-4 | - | TGTGCCAGCAGCTTGAGCCCGGGCTCCTACGAGCAGTACTTC | CASSLSPGSYEQYF
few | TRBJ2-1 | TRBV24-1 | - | TGTGCCACCAGTGATTTAGGGCAGGCGCACAATGAGCAGTTCTTC | CATSDLGQAHNEQFF
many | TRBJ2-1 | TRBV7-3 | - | TGTGCCAGCAGCCTCGTCGTGGGGGGTCCCTTCTATGAGCAGTTCTTC | CASSLVVGGPFYEQFF
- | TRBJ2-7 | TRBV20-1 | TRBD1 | TGCAGTGCATCCGACAGGGAGTCATACGAGCAGTACTTC | CSASDRESYEQYF
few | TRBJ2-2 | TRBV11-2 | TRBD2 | TGTGCCAGCAGCCTAAGGACTAGCCCGAACACCGGGGAGCTGTTTTTT | CASSLRTSPNTGELFF
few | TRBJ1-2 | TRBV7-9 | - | TGTGCCAGCAGCTCGGACGTCGGGATCTATGGCTACACCTTC | CASSSDVGIYGYTF
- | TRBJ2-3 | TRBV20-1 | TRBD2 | TGCAGTGCGCCGGGACTAGCGGGAGGCCCTCGGAATACGCAGTATTTT | CSAPGLAGGPRNTQYF
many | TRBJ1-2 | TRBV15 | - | TGTGCCACCAGCATCAACCTGAACTATGGCTACACCTTC | CATSINLNYGYTF
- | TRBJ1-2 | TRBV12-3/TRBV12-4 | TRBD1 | TGTGCCAGCAGTCTCTGGACAGGTGGAGATGGCTACACCTTC | CASSLWTGGDGYTF
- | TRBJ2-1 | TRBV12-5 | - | TGTGCTAGTGGTTTGGATTTAACCGGGACTGATCTTCCCTACAATGAGCAGTTCTTC | CASGLDLTGTDLPYNEQFF
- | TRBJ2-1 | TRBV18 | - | TGTGCCAGCGCAACAGAGCGGGGACACATCTACAATGAGCAGTTCTTC | CASATERGHIYNEQFF
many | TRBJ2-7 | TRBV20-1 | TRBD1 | TGCAGTGCTGAGCGACAGGGGCGCTCCTACGAGCAGTACTTC | CSAERQGRSYEQYF
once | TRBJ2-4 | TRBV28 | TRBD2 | TGTGCCAGCAGGCCTAGACTAGCGGGGCTAGCCAAAAACATTCAGTACTTC | CASRPRLAGLAKNIQYF
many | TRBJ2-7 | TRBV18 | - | TGTGCCAGCTCCCCCCAGGCCTACGAGCAGTACTTC | CASSPQAYEQYF
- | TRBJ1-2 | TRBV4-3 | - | TGCGCCAGCAGCCAAGTGCAGGGGCAGTATGGCTACACCTTC | CASSQVQGQYGYTF
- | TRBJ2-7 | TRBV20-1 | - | TGCAGCGGAACGGCCCAATCCTACGAGCAGTACTTC | CSGTAQSYEQYF
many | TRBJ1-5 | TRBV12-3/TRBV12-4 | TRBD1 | TGTGCCAGCAGTTCTACAGGGGGCGTGAGGAATCAGCCCCAGCATTTT | CASSSTGGVRNQPQHF
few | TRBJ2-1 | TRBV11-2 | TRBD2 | TGTGCCAGTAGCCCTACTGGCGGGAGCACAAATGAGCAGTTCTTC | CASSPTGGSTNEQFF
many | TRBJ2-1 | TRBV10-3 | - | TGTGCCATCAGCGAGCAGGCTAACCATGAGCAGTTCTTC | CAISEQANHEQFF
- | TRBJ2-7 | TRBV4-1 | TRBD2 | TGCGCCAGCAGCCAAGATAGGGCCCGCGTGGTAGCGGGGTTCTCCTGCGAGCAGTACTTC | CASSQDRARVVAGFSCEQYF
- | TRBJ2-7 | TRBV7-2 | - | TGTGCCAGCAGCTCTATCCTGACCGACTACAATGAGCAGTACTTC | CASSSILTDYNEQYF
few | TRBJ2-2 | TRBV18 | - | TGTGCCAGCTCACCACGCGGCAGGACGAACACCGGGGAGCTGTTTTTT | CASSPRGRTNTGELFF
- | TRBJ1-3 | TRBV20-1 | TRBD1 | TGCAGTGCTAGAGCAGGGGGCGCAGACACCATATATTTT | CSARAGGADTIYF
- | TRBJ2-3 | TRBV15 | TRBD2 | TGTGCCACCAGCAGAGATCCGGGGGGGGCCCTGGATACGCAGTATTTT | CATSRDPGGALDTQYF